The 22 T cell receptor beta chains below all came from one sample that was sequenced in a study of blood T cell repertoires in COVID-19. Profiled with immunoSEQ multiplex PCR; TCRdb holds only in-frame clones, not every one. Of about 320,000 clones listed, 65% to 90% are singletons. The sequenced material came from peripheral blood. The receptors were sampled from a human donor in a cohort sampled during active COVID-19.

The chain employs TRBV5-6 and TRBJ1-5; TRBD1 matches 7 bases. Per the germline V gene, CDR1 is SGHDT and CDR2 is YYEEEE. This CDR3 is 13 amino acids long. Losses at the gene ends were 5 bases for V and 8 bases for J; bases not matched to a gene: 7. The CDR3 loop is CASRKQGFKPQHF. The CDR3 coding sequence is TGTGCCAGCAGGAAACAGGGGTTCAAGCCCCAGCATTTT. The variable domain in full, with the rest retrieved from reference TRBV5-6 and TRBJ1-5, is DAGVTQSPTHLIKTRGQQVTLRCSPKSGHDTVSWYQQALGQGPQFIFQYYEEEERQRGNFPDRFSGHQFPNYSSELNVNALLLGDSALYLCASRKQGFKPQHFGDGTRLSIL.

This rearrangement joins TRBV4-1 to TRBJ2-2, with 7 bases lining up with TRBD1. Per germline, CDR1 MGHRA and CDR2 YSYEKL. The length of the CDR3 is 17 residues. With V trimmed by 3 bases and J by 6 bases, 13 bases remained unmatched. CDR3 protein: CASSHSISGTVPGELFF. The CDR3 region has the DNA TGCGCCAGCAGCCACTCCATATCCGGGACAGTCCCCGGGGAGCTGTTTTTT.

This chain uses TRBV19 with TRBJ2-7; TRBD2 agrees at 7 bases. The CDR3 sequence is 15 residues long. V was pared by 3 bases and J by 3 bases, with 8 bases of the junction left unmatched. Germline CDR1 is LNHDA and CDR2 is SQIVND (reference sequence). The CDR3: CASSMFSGGGYEQYF. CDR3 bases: TGTGCCAGTAGTATGTTCTCTGGCGGGGGCTACGAGCAGTACTTC.

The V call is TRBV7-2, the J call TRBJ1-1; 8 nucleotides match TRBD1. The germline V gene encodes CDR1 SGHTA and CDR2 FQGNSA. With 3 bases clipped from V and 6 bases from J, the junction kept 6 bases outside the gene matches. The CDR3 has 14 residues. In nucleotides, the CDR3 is TGTGCCAGCAGCTTTGCAGGGGGCATCTCTGAAGCTTTCTTT. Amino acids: CASSFAGGISEAFF.

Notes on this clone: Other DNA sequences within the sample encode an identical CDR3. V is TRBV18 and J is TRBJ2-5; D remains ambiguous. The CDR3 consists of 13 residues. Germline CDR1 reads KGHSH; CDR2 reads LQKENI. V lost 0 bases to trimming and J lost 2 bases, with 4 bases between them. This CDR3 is CASSPPGQETQYF. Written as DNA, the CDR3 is TGTGCCAGCTCACCACCCGGGCAAGAGACCCAGTACTTC.

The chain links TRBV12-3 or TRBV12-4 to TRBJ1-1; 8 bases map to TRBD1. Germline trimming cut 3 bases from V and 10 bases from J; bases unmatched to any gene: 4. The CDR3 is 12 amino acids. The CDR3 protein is CASSFAGQVAFF. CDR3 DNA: TGTGCCAGCAGTTTTGCGGGACAGGTAGCTTTCTTT.

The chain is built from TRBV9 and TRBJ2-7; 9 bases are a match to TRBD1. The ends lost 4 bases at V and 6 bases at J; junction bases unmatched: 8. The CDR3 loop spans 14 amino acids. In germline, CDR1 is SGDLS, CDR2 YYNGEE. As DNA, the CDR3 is TGTGCCAGCAGCCTCCGGGACAGGGTGTCCGAGCAGTACTTC. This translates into CASSLRDRVSEQYF.

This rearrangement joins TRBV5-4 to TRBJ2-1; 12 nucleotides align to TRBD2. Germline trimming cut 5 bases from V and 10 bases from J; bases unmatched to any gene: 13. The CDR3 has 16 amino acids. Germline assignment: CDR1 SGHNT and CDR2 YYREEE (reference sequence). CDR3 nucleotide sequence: TGTGCCAGCAGATCTCTAGCGGGGGGGCGAAGGAGCGAGCAGTTCTTC. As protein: CASRSLAGGRRSEQFF.

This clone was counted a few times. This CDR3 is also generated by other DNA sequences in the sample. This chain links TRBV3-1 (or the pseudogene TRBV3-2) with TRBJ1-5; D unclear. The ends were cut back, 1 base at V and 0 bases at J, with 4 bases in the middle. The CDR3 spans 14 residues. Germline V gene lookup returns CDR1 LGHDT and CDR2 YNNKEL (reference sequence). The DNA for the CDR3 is TGTGCCAGCAGCCAAGTGTATAGCAATCAGCCCCAGCATTTT. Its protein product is CASSQVYSNQPQHF.

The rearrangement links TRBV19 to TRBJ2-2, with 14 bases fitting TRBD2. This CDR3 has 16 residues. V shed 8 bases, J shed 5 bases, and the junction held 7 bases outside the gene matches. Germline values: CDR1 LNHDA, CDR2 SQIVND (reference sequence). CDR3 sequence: CASRWTSGGYTGELFF. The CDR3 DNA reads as TGTGCCAGTCGTTGGACTAGCGGGGGGTATACCGGGGAGCTGTTTTTT.

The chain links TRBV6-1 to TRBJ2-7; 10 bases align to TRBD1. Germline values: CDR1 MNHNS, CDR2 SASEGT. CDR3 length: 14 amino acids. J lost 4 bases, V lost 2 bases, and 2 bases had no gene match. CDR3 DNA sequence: TGTGCCAGCAGTGAAATGGACAGGGGGTACGAGCAGTACTTC. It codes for CASSEMDRGYEQYF.

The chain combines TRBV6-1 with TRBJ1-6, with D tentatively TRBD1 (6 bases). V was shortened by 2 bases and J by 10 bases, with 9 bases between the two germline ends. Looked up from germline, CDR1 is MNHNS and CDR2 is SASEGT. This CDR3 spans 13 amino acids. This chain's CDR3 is CASSERGTSPLHF. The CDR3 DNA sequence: TGTGCCAGCAGTGAAAGGGGGACCTCACCCCTCCACTTT.

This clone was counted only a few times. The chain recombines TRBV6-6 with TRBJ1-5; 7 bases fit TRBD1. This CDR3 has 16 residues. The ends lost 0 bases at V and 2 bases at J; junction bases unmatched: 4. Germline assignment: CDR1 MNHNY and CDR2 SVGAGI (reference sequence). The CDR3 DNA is TGTGCCAGCAGTTACTCTTCCGGACAGGGCAATCAGCCCCAGCATTTT. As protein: CASSYSSGQGNQPQHF.

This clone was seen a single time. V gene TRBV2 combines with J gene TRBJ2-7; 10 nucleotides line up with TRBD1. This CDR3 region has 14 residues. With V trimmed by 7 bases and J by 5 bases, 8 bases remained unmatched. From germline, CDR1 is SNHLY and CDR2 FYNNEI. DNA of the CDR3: TGTGCCAGCACTGATTCCGGGACAGGGGACGAGCAGTACTTC. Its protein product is CASTDSGTGDEQYF.

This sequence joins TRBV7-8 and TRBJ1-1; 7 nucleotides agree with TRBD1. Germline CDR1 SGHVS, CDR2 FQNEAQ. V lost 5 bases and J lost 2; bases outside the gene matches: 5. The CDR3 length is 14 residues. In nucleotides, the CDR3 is TGTGCCAGCAGCCCAGGACAGGCCAACACTGAAGCTTTCTTT. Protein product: CASSPGQANTEAFF.

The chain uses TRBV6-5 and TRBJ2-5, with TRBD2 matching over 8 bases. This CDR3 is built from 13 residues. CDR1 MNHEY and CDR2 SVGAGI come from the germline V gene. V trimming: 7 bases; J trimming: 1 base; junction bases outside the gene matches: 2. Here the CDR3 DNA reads TGTGCCAGCACTCTAGCGGGCCAAGAGACCCAGTACTTC. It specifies CASTLAGQETQYF.

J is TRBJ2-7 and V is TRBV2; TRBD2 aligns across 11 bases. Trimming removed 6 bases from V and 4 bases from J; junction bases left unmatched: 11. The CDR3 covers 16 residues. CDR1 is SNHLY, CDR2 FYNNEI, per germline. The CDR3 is CASSTLLAGDAYEQYF. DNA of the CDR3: TGTGCCAGCAGCACCCTACTAGCGGGGGACGCATACGAGCAGTACTTC.

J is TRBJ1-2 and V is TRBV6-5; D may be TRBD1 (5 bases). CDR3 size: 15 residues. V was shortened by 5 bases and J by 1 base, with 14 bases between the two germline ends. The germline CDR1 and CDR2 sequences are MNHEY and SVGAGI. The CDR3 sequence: CASSPLDGHNYGYTF. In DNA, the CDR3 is TGTGCCAGCAGTCCCCTGGACGGACATAACTATGGCTACACCTTC.

The CDR3 region is CASSNGQNNEQFF. The DNA for the CDR3 is TGTGCCAGTAGTAACGGACAAAACAATGAGCAGTTCTTC. This chain uses TRBV19 with TRBJ2-1; TRBD1 is a possible D gene (5 bases). The V gene lost 4 bases and the J gene lost 5 bases, with 9 bases spanning the gap. CDR1 is LNHDA and CDR2 is SQIVND in the germline V gene (reference sequence). The CDR3 is 13 residues long.

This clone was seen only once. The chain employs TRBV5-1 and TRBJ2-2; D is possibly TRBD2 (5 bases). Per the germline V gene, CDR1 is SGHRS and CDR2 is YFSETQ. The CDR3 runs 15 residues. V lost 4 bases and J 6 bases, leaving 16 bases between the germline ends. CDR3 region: CASSRDGVVAGELFF. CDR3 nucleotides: TGCGCCAGCAGCCGGGATGGGGTAGTCGCCGGGGAGCTGTTTTTT.

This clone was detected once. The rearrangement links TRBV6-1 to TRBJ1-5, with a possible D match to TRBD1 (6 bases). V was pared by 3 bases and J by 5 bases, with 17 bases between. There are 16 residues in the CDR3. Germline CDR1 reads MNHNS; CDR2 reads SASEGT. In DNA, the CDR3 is TGTGCCAGCAGTGACCCCCACAGGGTTCTAGATCAGCCCCAGCATTTT. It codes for CASSDPHRVLDQPQHF.

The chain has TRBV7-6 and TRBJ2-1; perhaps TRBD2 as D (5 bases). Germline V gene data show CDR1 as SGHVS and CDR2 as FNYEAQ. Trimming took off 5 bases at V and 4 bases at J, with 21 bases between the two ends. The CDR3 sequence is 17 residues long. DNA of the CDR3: TGTGCCAGCAGCCCCTTTCTATCCGGGGTCAGATACAATGAGCAGTTCTTC. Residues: CASSPFLSGVRYNEQFF.